This TCR beta chain was captured in a study of blood T cell repertoires in COVID-19. Looking at the study overall: There were acute and convalescent COVID-19 samples, and they came from the United States, Italy and Spain.

Authors' analysis steps: Quantification of nucleated cells was approximated via reference gene primer amplification. The protocol was immunoSEQ multiplex PCR, while the TCRdb copy is restricted to in-frame clones and leaves out a portion. That table furnishes V, J and clone size, whereas the DNA furnished D and trimming. The top ten clones hold about an eighth of a sample with about 280,000 clones, less than 90% of them seen once. The material sequenced was peripheral blood. The origin of this receptor is a human donor in a cohort sampled during active COVID-19.

CDR3: CATKPGLAGGPGEQYF. The CDR3 DNA reads TGTGCCACTAAACCGGGACTAGCGGGAGGGCCGGGGGAGCAGTACTTC. The chain recombines TRBV19 with TRBJ2-7; 16 bases line up with TRBD2. The CDR3 extends over 16 amino acids. Germline CDR1 is LNHDA and CDR2 is SQIVND (reference sequence). V lost 10 bases and J lost 7; bases outside the gene matches: 13.